Reported below is one TCR beta chain. What it binds is unknown. The DNA is omitted, as the CDR3 cannot be located on it reliably, and the CDR3 follows TCRdb's listing. These data are taken from a study of T cell responses to AZD1222 COVID-19 vaccine. Study-level results: Two AZD1222 administrations were followed by greater Spike-specific TCR breadth and depth.

CDR1 and CDR2 from the germline V gene are SGHDT and YYEEEE. The CDR3 contains 14 residues when both ends are counted. Profiling relied on immunoSEQ multiplex PCR, and the TCRdb table lists in-frame clones only, not all of them. The repertoire has 100,000 to 150,000 clones, roughly 92% of them found once; the top ten carry roughly 5.9%. This TCR was recovered from an adult in good health. Sequencing was performed on peripheral blood, taken on day 0 of AZD1222 vaccination. J is TRBJ1-2 and V is TRBV5-6; the table names TRBD1, a call not compared with the DNA. The CDR3 here is CASSFGPGDYGYTF.